This T cell receptor beta chain was profiled in a study of CD8+CD57+ T cells in acquired aplastic anemia. For the study at large: DNA recovered from sorted CD4+ and CD8+ cells had a mean of 3.2 ug. Study outcomes and limitations: Patients and controls shared over 25 CD8+ CDR3 sequences, highly expressed in patients. Controls and patients did not differ significantly in CD8+ Simpson's diversity.

The V gene lost 2 bases and the J gene lost 0 bases, with 11 bases spanning the gap. The CDR3 has 15 residues. Germline lookup yields CDR1 SGHNT and CDR2 YYREEE (reference sequence). The TCR beta profiling, which covered VDJ combination and CDR3 sequence, was carried out using genomic DNA as the template. TCRdb analysed the reads with MiXCR anew, one entry per CDR3 protein. This sample has a few hundred thousand distinct CDR3 sequences; roughly three fifths occur once, and the top ten carry around 7.6%. About this clonotype itself: Its antigen is unknown.

The sample was sorted CD4+, CD8+, or CD8+CD57+ T cells (not recorded which) from PBMCs. The chain is built from TRBV5-4 and TRBJ1-1, with D unresolved. This TCR derives from a human donor with severe aplastic anemia or a healthy control (not recorded which). CDR3 sequence reads: CASSFTVGLNTEAFF. CDR3 DNA: TGTGCCAGCAGCTTCACGGTTGGGCTGAACACTGAAGCTTTCTTT.